The 16 T cell receptor beta chains below come from one sample, sequenced in a study of T cells in Graves' hyperthyroidism and ophthalmopathy. Researchers took RNA transcripts and amplified the TCR beta CDR3 regions from them. RT-PCR in the first round (using the HTBI primer set) targeted the TCR CDR3. Each CDR3 protein gets one entry after TCRdb re-called the multiplex PCR reads with MiXCR. The table includes a few hundred thousand distinct CDR3 sequences, 15% to 18% detected once. Sequencing used blood. These receptors all come from a woman in her thirties with Graves' hyperthyroidism.

This clonotype was seen ten or more times. The chain carries TRBV30 and TRBJ1-1, with D unclear. CDR1 GTSNPN and CDR2 SVGIG come from the germline V gene (reference sequence). There are 13 residues in the CDR3. Trimming left V 0 bases short and J 6 bases short, with 11 bases between. CDR3 region: CAWSVLGSAEAFF. The CDR3, as DNA: TGTGCCTGGAGTGTTTTGGGAAGCGCTGAAGCTTTCTTT. Variable domain in full (rest from reference TRBV30 and TRBJ1-1): SQTIHQWPATLVQPVGSPLSLECTVEGTSNPNLYWYRQAAGRGLQLLFYSVGIGQISSEVPQNLSASRPQDRQFILSSKKLLLSDSGFYLCAWSVLGSAEAFFGQGTRLTVV.

This chain uses TRBV6-2 or TRBV6-3 with TRBJ1-2, with a possible D match to TRBD1 (5 bases). Germline-derived CDR1 and CDR2 are MNHEY and SVGEGT. V lost 5 bases to trimming and J lost 5 bases, with 18 bases between them. This CDR3 spans 15 amino acids. This chain's CDR3 is CASSGESTVEYGYTF. CDR3 nucleotides: TGTGCCAGCAGTGGCGAATCGACAGTCGAGTATGGCTACACCTTC.

The V gene is TRBV7-6, the J gene TRBJ2-7, with D perhaps TRBD1 or TRBD2 (5 bases each). The germline V gene has CDR1 SGHVS and CDR2 FNYEAQ. V lost 5 bases and J lost 4, with 12 bases in between. The CDR3 is 13 amino acids. CDR3 nucleotide sequence: TGTGCCAGCAGCCCTACTAGGGGTTACGAGCAGTACTTC. Amino acids: CASSPTRGYEQYF.

This chain joins TRBV11-3 and TRBJ1-4; TRBD1 matches 10 bases. This CDR3 comprises 14 residues. Per germline, CDR1 SGHNT and CDR2 YENEEA. Trimming took 6 bases from V and 8 from J; bases not matched to a gene: 6. As DNA, the CDR3 is TGTGCCAGCAGGGCCGGGACAGGGGCCGAAAAACTGTTTTTT. Translated: CASRAGTGAEKLFF.

This clonotype came up many times. The chain couples TRBV30 to TRBJ1-4; TRBD1 aligns across 11 bases. Unmatched junction bases numbered 3, after V lost 8 bases and J lost 7 bases. The germline gives CDR1 GTSNPN, CDR2 SVGIG (reference sequence). The CDR3 spans 12 residues. CDR3 loop: CAGQGASEKLFF. Written as DNA, the CDR3 is TGTGCCGGACAGGGGGCGAGTGAAAAACTGTTTTTT.

The chain combines TRBV7-9 with TRBJ1-4, with D perhaps TRBD1 (5 bases). Between the trimmed V and J ends, which lost 0 bases and 7 bases, there was a span of 12 bases. Germline CDR1 SEHNR, CDR2 FQNEAQ (reference sequence). This CDR3 is 15 amino acids long. The CDR3 spells CASSLARGFGEKLFF. DNA of the CDR3: TGTGCCAGCAGCTTAGCGAGGGGTTTTGGTGAAAAACTGTTTTTT.

Many counts were recorded for this clonotype. The V gene is TRBV6-5, the J gene TRBJ2-3, with 7 bases fitting TRBD2. Germline trimming cut 2 bases from V and 5 bases from J; bases unmatched to any gene: 10. Germline CDR1 and CDR2: MNHEY and SVGAGI. This CDR3 has 16 residues. The CDR3 here is CASSYVGAGAQDTQYF. Here the CDR3 DNA reads TGTGCCAGCAGTTACGTTGGGGCGGGAGCACAAGATACGCAGTATTTT.

This clonotype occurred many times. The chain employs TRBV3-1 and TRBJ1-2; 8 bases are a match to TRBD1. V was pared by 0 bases and J by 4 bases, with 1 base of the junction left unmatched. The CDR3 length is 14 residues. Germline V gene data show CDR1 as LGHDT and CDR2 as YNNKEL (reference sequence). The CDR3 nucleotides read TGTGCCAGCAGCCAAGAAACAGGGGGCTATGGCTACACCTTC. This sequence encodes CASSQETGGYGYTF.

This clonotype was detected ten times or more. The chain links TRBV7-2 to TRBJ2-6; D not resolved. This CDR3 contains 15 residues. V gave up 3 bases and J gave up 0 bases, with 6 bases separating them. Germline values: CDR1 SGHTA, CDR2 FQGNSA. The CDR3 sequence is CASSFQRSGANVLTF. The CDR3 DNA reads TGTGCCAGCAGCTTTCAGCGCTCTGGGGCCAACGTCCTGACTTTC.

This clonotype occurred a few times. This sequence joins TRBV30 and TRBJ2-7; no clear D. The CDR3 is 14 residues long. Germline values: CDR1 GTSNPN, CDR2 SVGIG (reference sequence). V was trimmed by 2 bases and J by 1 base, leaving 12 bases between them. CDR3 loop: CAWSPGPPSYEQYF. The CDR3 DNA reads as TGTGCCTGGAGTCCCGGGCCACCATCCTACGAGCAGTACTTC.

This clonotype has ten or more counts. J is TRBJ1-1 and V is TRBV11-2; no clear D gene. This CDR3 contains 15 residues. The V gene's germline CDR1 is SGHAT and CDR2 FQNNGV. Deletions cut 5 bases from V and 0 bases from J, with 13 bases between. This chain's CDR3 is CASSRSADLNTEAFF. CDR3 bases: TGTGCCAGCAGCCGTAGCGCGGATTTGAACACTGAAGCTTTCTTT.

This clonotype was observed at least ten times. The rearrangement joins TRBV6-2 or TRBV6-3 to TRBJ2-1, with TRBD2 as a possible D gene (7 bases). Germline V lookup: CDR1 MNHEY, CDR2 SVGEGT. V was cut by 8 bases and J by 9 bases, with 11 bases left in between. The CDR3 loop spans 11 amino acids. For the CDR3, the DNA is TGTGCCAGCTTGAGGGGGGGTGAGCAGTTCTTC. This translates into CASLRGGEQFF.

This clonotype occurred a few times. The rearrangement joins TRBV10-3 to TRBJ1-6; D gene unclear. Per germline, CDR1 ENHRY and CDR2 SYGVKD. Trimming took 6 bases from V and 6 from J, leaving 9 bases between them. The CDR3 runs 13 residues. CDR3 residues: CAISELGNSPLHF. CDR3 coding DNA: TGTGCCATCAGCGAACTGGGTAATTCACCCCTCCACTTT.

In its sample, this clonotype was seen many times. J is TRBJ1-2 and V is TRBV28; no clear D gene. Trimming took 5 bases from V and 3 from J, leaving 7 bases between them. The CDR3 has 12 amino acids. The germline V gene has CDR1 MDHEN and CDR2 SYDVKM. CDR3 residues: CASSRTDYGYTF. DNA for the CDR3: TGTGCCAGCAGTCGGACCGACTATGGCTACACCTTC.

In this sample, this clonotype turned up a few times. V is TRBV5-1 and J is TRBJ2-7; TRBD2 matches at 9 bases. This CDR3 has 16 residues. The V gene's germline CDR1 is SGHRS and CDR2 YFSETQ. Germline trimming cut 3 bases from V and 2 bases from J; bases unmatched to any gene: 9. In DNA, the CDR3 is TGCGCCAGCAGCTCGGAACCCATAGCGGGAGCCTACGAGCAGTACTTC. Its translation is CASSSEPIAGAYEQYF.

Ten or more counts support this clonotype. V is TRBV5-1 and J is TRBJ1-6; D unresolved. Germline CDR1 SGHRS, CDR2 YFSETQ. Trimming cost V 4 bases and J 15 bases, with 17 bases left between them. The CDR3 runs 13 residues. In nucleotides, the CDR3 is TGCGCCAGCAGCCTGGATGTTAAGTCGGGCCTCCACTTT. It encodes CASSLDVKSGLHF.